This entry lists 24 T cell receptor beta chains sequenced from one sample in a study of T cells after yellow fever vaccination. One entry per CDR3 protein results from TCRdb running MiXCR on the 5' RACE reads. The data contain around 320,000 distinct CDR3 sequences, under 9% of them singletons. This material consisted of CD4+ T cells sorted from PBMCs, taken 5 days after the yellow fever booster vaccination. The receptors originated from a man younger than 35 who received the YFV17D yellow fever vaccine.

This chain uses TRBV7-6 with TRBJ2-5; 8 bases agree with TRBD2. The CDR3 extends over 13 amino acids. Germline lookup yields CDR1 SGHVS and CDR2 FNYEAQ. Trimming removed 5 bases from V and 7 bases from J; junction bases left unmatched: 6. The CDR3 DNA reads TGTGCCAGCAGCGGAAGCGGGGGCGTGACCCAGTACTTC. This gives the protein CASSGSGGVTQYF.

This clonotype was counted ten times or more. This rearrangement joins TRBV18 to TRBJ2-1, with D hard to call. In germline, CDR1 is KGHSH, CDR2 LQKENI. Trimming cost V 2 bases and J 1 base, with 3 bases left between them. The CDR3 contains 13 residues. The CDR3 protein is CASSPGSYNEQFF. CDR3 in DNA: TGTGCCAGCTCACCAGGGTCCTACAATGAGCAGTTCTTC. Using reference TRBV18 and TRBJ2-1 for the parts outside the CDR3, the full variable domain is NAGVMQNPRHLVRRRGQEARLRCSPMKGHSHVYWYRQLPEEGLKFMVYLQKENIIDESGMPKERFSAEFPKEGPSILRIQQVVRGDSAAYFCASSPGSYNEQFFGPGTRLTVL.

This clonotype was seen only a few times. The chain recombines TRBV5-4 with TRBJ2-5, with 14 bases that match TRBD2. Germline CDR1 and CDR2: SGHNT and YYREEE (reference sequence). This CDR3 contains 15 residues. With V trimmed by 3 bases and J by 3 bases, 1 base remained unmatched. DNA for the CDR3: TGTGCCAGCAGCTCGACTAGCGGGGGGGAAGAGACCCAGTACTTC. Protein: CASSSTSGGEETQYF.

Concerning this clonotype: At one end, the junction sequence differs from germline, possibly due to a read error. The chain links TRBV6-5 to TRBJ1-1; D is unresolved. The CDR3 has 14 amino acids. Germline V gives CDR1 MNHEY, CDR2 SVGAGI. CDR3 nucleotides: TGTGCCAGCAGACGACTCTCCGCCCCGACTGAGGCTTTCTTT. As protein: CASRRLSAPTEAFF.

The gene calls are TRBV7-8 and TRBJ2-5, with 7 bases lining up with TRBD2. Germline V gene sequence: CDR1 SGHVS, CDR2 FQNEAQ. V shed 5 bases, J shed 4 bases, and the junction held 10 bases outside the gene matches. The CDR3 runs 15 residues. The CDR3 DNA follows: TGTGCCAGCAGCCTTCTAGCGGTTTTACGAGAGACCCAGTACTTC. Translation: CASSLLAVLRETQYF.

CDR3: CASSFGTGSNTEAFF. The CDR3 DNA sequence: TGCGCCAGCAGCTTTGGGACAGGCAGTAACACTGAAGCTTTCTTT. The gene calls are TRBV5-1 and TRBJ1-1; 8 bases are a match to TRBD1. From germline, CDR1 is SGHRS and CDR2 YFSETQ. The junction had 5 bases not matched to a gene; V was cut back by 2 bases and J by 2 bases. This CDR3 region has 15 residues.

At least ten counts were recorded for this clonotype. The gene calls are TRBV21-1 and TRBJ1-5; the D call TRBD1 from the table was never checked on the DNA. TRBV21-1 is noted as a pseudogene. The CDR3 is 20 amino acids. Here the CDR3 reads CASSKVEIAGDTEGNQPQHF. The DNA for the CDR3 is TGTGCCAGCAGCAAAGTAGAGATAGCAGGGGACACAGAGGGCAATCAGCCCCAGCATTTT.

The CDR3 nucleotides are TGTGCCAGCAGCGTCTTCGGTGAGACCCAGTACTTC. Protein sequence: CASSVFGETQYF. This chain links TRBV3-1 with TRBJ2-5; unclear D gene. The CDR3 is 12 residues long. Trimming left V 5 bases short and J 5 bases short, with 9 bases between. Germline V gene lookup returns CDR1 LGHDT and CDR2 YNNKEL (reference sequence).

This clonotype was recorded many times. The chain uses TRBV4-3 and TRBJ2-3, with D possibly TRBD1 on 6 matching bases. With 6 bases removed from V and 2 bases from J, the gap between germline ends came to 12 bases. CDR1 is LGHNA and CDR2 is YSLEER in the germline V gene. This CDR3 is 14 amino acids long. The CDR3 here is CASRLGGDTDTQYF. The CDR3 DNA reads TGCGCCAGCAGACTAGGGGGAGACACAGATACGCAGTATTTT.

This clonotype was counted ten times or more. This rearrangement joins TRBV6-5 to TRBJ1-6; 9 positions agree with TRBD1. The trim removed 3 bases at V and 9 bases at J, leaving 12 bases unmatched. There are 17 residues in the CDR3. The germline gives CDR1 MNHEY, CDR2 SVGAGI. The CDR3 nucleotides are TGTGCCAGCAGTTATTGGGTCCCGGGACAGGGTGGTTCACCCCTCCACTTT. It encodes CASSYWVPGQGGSPLHF.

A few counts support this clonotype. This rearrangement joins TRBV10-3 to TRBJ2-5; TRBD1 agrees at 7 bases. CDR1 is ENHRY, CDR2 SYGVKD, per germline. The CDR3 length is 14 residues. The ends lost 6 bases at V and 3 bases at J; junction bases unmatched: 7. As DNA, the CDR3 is TGTGCCATCAGATCCGGGACAGACGAAGAGACCCAGTACTTC. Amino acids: CAIRSGTDEETQYF.

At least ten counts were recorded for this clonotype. The CDR3 here is CASSLVAGAGEQYV. Here the CDR3 DNA reads TGTGCCAGCAGCTTAGTAGCGGGGGCCGGGGAGCAGTACGTC. This chain links TRBV7-8 with TRBJ2-7, with 9 bases that match TRBD2. CDR1 is SGHVS and CDR2 is FQNEAQ in the germline V gene. V lost 1 base to trimming and J lost 7 bases; unmatched junction nucleotides: 5. This CDR3 contains 14 residues.

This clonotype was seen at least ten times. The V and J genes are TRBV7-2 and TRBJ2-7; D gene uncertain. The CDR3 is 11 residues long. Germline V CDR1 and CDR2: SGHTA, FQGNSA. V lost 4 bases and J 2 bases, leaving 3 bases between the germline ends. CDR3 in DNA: TGTGCCAGCAGCTCCCCCTACGAGCAGTACTTC. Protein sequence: CASSSPYEQYF.

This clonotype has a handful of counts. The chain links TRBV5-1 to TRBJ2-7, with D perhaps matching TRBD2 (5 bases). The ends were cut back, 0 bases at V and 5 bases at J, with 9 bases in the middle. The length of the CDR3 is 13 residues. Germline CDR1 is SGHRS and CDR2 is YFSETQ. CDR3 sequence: CASSLGTGDEQYF. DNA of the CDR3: TGCGCCAGCAGCTTGGGGACTGGGGACGAGCAGTACTTC.

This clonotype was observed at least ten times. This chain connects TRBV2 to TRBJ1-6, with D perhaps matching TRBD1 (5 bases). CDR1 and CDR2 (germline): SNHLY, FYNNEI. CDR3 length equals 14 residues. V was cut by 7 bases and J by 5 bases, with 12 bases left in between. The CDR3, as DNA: TGTGCCAGCAAGACCGACAGCCATAATTCACCCCTCCACTTT. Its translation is CASKTDSHNSPLHF.

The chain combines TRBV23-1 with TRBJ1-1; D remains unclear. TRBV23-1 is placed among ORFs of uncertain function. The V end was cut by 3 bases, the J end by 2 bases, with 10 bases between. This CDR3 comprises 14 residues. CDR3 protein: CASSQKKGNTEAFF. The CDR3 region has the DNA TGCGCCAGCAGTCAGAAGAAGGGAAACACTGAAGCTTTCTTT.

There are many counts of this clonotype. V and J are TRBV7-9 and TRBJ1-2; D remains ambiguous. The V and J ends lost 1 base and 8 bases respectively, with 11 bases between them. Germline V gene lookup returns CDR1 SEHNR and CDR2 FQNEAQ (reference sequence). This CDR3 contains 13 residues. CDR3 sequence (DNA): TGTGCCAGCAGCTTAGTGGATGTCGGGGGCTACACCTTC. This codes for CASSLVDVGGYTF.

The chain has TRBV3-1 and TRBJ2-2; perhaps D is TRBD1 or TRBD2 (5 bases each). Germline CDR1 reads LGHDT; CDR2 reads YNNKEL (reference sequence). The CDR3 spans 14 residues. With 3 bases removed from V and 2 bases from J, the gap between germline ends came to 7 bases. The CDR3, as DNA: TGTGCCAGCAGCCAGGGACCAAACACCGGGGAGCTGTTTTTT. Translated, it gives CASSQGPNTGELFF. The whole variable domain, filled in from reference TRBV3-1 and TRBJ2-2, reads DTAVSQTPKYLVTQMGNDKSIKCEQNLGHDTMYWYKQDSKKFLKIMFSYNNKELIINETVPNRFSPKSPDKAHLNLHINSLELGDSAVYFCASSQGPNTGELFFGEGSRLTVL.

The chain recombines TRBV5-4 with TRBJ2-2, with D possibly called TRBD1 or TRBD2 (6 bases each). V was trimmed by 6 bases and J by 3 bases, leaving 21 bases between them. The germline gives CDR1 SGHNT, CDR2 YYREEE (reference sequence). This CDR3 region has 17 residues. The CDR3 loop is CASTSGASYRDTGELFF. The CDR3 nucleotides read TGTGCCAGCACGTCGGGGGCCTCGTATAGGGACACCGGGGAGCTGTTTTTT.

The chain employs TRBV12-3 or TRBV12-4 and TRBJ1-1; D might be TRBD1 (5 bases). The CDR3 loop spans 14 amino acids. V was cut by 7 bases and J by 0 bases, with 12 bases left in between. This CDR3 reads CASNHRRMNTEAFF. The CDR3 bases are TGTGCCAGCAACCACAGGAGAATGAACACTGAAGCTTTCTTT.

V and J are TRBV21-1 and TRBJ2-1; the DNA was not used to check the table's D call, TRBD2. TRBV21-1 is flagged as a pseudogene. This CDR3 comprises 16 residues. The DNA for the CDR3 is TGTGCCAGCAGCAAAGCGCTTTGGCGGACTACCTGTGAGCAGTTCTTC. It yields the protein CASSKALWRTTCEQFF.

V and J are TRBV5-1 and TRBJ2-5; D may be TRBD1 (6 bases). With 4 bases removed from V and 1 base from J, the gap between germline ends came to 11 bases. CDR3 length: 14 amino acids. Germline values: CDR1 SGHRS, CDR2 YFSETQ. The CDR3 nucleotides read TGCGCCAGCAGCGGGGGCGGCACCCAAGAGACCCAGTACTTC. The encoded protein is CASSGGGTQETQYF.

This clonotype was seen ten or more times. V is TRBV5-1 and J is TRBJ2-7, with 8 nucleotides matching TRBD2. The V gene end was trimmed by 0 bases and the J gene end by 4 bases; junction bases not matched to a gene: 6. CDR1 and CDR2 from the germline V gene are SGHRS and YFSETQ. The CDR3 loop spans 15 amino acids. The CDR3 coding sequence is TGCGCCAGCAGCTTGGTGCTAGCGGGCGATTACGAGCAGTACTTC. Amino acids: CASSLVLAGDYEQYF.

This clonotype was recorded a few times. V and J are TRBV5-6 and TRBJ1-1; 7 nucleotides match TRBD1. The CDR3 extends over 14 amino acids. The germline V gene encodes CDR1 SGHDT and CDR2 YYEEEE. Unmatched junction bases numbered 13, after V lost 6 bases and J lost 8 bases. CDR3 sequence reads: CASNRGGPIPEAFF. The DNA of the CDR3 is TGTGCCAGCAACCGAGGGGGCCCTATCCCCGAAGCTTTCTTT.